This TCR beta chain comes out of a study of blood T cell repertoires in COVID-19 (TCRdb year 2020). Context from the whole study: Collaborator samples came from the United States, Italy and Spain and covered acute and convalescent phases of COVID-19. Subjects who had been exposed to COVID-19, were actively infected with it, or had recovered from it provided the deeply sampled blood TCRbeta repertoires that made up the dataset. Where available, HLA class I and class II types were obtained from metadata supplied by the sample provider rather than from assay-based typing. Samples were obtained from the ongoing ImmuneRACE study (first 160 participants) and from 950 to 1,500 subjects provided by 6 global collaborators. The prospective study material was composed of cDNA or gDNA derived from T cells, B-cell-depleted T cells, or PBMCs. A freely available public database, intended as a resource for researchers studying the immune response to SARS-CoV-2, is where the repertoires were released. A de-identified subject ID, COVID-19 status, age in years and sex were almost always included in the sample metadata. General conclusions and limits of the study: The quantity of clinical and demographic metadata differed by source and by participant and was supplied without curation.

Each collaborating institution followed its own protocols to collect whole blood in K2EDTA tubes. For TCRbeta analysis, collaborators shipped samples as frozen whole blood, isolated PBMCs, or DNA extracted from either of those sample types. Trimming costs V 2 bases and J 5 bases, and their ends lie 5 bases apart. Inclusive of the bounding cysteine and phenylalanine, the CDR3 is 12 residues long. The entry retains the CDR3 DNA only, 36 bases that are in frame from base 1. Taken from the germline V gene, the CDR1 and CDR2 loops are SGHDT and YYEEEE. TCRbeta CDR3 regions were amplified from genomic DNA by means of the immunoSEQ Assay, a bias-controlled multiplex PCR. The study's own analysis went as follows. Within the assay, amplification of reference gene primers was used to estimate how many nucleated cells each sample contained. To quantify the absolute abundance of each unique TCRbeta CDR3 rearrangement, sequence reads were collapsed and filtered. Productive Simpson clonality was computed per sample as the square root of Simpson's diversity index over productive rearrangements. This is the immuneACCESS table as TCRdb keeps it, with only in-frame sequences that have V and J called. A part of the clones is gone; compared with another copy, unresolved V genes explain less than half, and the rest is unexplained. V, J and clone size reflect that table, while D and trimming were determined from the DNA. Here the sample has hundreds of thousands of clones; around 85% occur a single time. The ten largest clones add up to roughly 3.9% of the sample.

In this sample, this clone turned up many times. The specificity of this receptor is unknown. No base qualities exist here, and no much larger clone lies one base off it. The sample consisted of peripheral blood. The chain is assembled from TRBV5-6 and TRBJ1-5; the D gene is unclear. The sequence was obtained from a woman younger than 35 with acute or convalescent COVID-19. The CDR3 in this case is CASSLQDQPQHF. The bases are TGTGCCAGCAGCTTACAAGATCAGCCCCAGCATTTT. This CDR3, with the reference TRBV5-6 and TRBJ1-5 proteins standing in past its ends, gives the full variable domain DAGVTQSPTHLIKTRGQQVTLRCSPKSGHDTVSWYQQALGQGPQFIFQYYEEEERQRGNFPDRFSGHQFPNYSSELNVNALLLGDSALYLCASSLQDQPQHFGDGTRLSIL.